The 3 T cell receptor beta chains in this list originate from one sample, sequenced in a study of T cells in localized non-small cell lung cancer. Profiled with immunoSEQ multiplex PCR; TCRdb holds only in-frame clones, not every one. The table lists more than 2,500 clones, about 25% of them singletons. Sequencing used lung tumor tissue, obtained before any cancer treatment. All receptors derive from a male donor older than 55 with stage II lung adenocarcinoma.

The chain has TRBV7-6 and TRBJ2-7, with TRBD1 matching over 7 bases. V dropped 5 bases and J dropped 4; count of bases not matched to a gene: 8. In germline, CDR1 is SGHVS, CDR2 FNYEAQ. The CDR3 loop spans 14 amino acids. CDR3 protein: CASSPKPGGYEQYF. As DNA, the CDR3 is TGTGCCAGCAGCCCCAAGCCAGGGGGTTACGAGCAGTACTTC.

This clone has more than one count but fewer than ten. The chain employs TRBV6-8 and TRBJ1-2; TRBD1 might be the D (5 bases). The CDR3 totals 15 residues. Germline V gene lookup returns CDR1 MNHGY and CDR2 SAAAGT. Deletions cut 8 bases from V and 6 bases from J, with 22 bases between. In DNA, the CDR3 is TGTGCCAGCCTCGGAGGGACCGCGGGGGACCATGGCTACACCTTC. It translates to CASLGGTAGDHGYTF.

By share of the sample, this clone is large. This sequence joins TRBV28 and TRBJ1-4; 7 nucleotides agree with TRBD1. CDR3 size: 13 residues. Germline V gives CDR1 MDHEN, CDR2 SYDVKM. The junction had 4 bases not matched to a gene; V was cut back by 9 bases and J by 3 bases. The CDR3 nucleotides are TGTGCCAGTCTAGGGGGCTCTAATGAAAAACTGTTTTTT. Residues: CASLGGSNEKLFF.